This TCR beta chain was profiled in a study of a mutant IDH1 vaccine in newly diagnosed glioma. For the study at large: Treated patients were roughly 62% male, about 38% female, mean age roughly 39 years. Beforehand, treatment had been radiotherapy, temozolomide, or both; the majority received both.

The time point denotes: baseline, week 1 (first vaccination visit). Treatment: pre-vaccination baseline after standard-of-care therapy. Each of the donors came in with new WHO grade 3 or 4 astrocytomas that were IDH1-mutant and ATRX-lost. Data came from immunoSEQ multiplex PCR; TCRdb stores just in-frame clones and leaves some out. The table shows tens of thousands of clones, with around 79% occurring only once. The CDR3 runs to 12 residues. V was shortened by 6 bases and J by 8 bases, with 10 bases between the two germline ends. From germline, CDR1 is MNHEY and CDR2 SVGAGI. This clonotype was obtained from a man aged 35-49 years with glioma. Some clones in this sample may be carry-over from other donors' samples. This sample comprised PBMCs, obtained from a glioma patient treated with radiotherapy, temozolomide or both. The chain employs TRBV6-5 and TRBJ2-2, with no clear D. CDR3 bases: TGTGCCAGCAGGAAGGATATGGGGGAGCTGTTTTTT. Translation: CASRKDMGELFF.